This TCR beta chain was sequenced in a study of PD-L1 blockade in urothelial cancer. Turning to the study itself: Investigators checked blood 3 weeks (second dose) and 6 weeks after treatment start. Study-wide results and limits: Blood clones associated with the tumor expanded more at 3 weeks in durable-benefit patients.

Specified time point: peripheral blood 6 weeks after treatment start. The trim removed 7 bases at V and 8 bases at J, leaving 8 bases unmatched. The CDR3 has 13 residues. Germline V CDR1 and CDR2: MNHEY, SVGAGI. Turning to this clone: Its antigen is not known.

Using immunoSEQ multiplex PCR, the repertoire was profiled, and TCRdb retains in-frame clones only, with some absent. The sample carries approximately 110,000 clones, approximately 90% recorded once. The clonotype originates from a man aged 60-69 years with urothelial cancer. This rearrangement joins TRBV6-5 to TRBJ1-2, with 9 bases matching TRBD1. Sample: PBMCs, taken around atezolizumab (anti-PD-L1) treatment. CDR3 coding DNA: TGTGCCAGCATAACGACAGGGGGAGGGGGCTACACCTTC. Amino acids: CASITTGGGGYTF.